This TCR beta chain was captured by sequencing in a study of T-cell memory formation after mild COVID-19. For the study at large: Largely, TCR clusters stayed within a single donor. General observations from the study: Among clones contracting day 15 to 85, CD4/CD8 was balanced, whereas later expanders leaned CD4+.

TCRdb analysed the 5' RACE reads with MiXCR anew, one entry per CDR3 protein. The table has 30,000 to 45,000 distinct CDR3 sequences, roughly 11% seen once. This clonotype was seen repeatedly, ten times or more. Its specificity is not known. The clonotype originates from a man between 18 and 29 years old who had mild COVID-19 (a few samples of this study predate the infection). Cell type and time point are not known. The sequenced material came from PBMCs or a T cell subset sorted from them (not recorded which).

For the CDR3, the DNA is TGTGCCAGTAGTATTGGCCCTCCACTCCAGGGACATGGCTACACCTTC. Protein product: CASSIGPPLQGHGYTF. V is TRBV19 and J is TRBJ1-2, with D possibly matching TRBD1 (5 bases). The CDR3 loop spans 16 amino acids. V shed 3 bases and J shed 6 bases, with 20 bases lying between them. The germline CDR1 and CDR2 sequences are LNHDA and SQIVND (reference sequence).